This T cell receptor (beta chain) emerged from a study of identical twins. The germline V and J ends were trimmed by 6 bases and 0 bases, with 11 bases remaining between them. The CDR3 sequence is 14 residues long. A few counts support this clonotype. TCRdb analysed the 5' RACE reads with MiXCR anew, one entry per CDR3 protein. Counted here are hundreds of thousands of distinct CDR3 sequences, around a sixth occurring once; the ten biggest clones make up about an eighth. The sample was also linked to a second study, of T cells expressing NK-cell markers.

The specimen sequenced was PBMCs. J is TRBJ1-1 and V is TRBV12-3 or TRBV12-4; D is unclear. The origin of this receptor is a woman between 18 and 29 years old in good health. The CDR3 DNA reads TGTGCCAGCAGGCCCGAGGGTTTGAACACTGAAGCTTTCTTT. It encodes CASRPEGLNTEAFF.